This TCR beta chain was sequenced for a study of control samples from healthy donors and cancer patients. Produced via immunoSEQ multiplex PCR; TCRdb's table is partial and in-frame only. This table has roughly 76,000 clones, 94% appearing once. Sequenced input: blood. This clonotype was sampled from a young woman in good health.

The CDR3 is CASSNFRFGAQHF. As DNA, the CDR3 is TGTGCCAGCAGCAATTTTCGCTTTGGGGCCCAGCATTTT. V usage is TRBV21-1 and J usage is TRBJ1-5. TRBV21-1 is reported as a pseudogene. This CDR3 has 13 residues.